The present T cell receptor (beta chain) was sequenced within a study of cytomegalovirus exposure and HLA in healthy donors. The CDR3 is 17 residues long. In germline, CDR1 is SGHVS, CDR2 FQNEAQ. After removal of 5 bases from V and 5 bases from J, the junction contained 14 bases not matched to a gene. The PCR had 60 Vbeta and 13 Jbeta primers. Repertoires were generated with immunoSEQ multiplex PCR, while TCRdb's copy carries only in-frame clones and drops some. Of about 110,000 clones in the sample, less than 85% were seen once. Study observations and caveats: Altogether, 150 to 200 TCR beta chains were recorded as cytomegalovirus-associated. When a later analysis compared HLA-associated TCR beta chains with equally common others, the HLA-associated chains turned out to be more clonally expanded and to have lower generation probabilities.

Comments on this clone: Its antigen is unidentified.

The sequenced material came from PBMCs. The source of this sequence is a man aged 35-49 years in good health and CMV-seropositive. The chain links TRBV7-8 to TRBJ2-3; 9 bases line up with TRBD2. CDR3 sequence: CASSHLIVRREGDTQYF. CDR3 nucleotide sequence: TGTGCCAGCAGCCACCTTATAGTCCGGCGGGAGGGAGATACGCAGTATTTT.